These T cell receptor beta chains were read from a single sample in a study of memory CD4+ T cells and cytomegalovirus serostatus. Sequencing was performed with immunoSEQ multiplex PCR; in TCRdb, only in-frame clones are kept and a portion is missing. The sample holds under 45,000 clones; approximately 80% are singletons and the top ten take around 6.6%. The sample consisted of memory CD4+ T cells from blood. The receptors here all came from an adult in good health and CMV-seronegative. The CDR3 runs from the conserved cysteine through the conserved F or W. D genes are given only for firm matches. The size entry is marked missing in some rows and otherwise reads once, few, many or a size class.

cdr3_nt: TGTGCCAGCAGCTTAGGTATCGGGGGGGCGCGCTACGAGCAGTACTTC; cdr3_aa: CASSLGIGGARYEQYF; v_call: TRBV11-2; cdr3_length: 16; d_call: TRBD2; clone_size: .; j_call: TRBJ2-7
cdr3_nt: TGCGCCAGCAGCCAAGTAGGACTAGACAATGAGCAGTTCTTC; cdr3_aa: CASSQVGLDNEQFF; v_call: TRBV4-3; cdr3_length: 14; d_call: TRBD2; clone_size: once; j_call: TRBJ2-1
cdr3_nt: TGTGCCAGCAGTTACTCACGGACAGGGGGACAAGAGACCCAGTACTTC; cdr3_aa: CASSYSRTGGQETQYF; v_call: TRBV6-5; cdr3_length: 16; d_call: TRBD1; clone_size: .; j_call: TRBJ2-5
cdr3_nt: TGCGCCAGCAGCCAACCGGGACTCCGAAGCGAGCAGTACTTC; cdr3_aa: CASSQPGLRSEQYF; v_call: TRBV4-3; cdr3_length: 14; d_call: .; clone_size: .; j_call: TRBJ2-7
cdr3_nt: TGTGCCAGCAGTCTTGGCAGGGGGACCTATGGCTACACCTTC; cdr3_aa: CASSLGRGTYGYTF; v_call: TRBV28; cdr3_length: 14; d_call: TRBD1; clone_size: .; j_call: TRBJ1-2
cdr3_nt: TGTGCCAGCAGTACGGGAGTGGGTAATGAGCAGTTCTTC; cdr3_aa: CASSTGVGNEQFF; v_call: TRBV11-3; cdr3_length: 13; d_call: .; clone_size: once; j_call: TRBJ2-1
cdr3_nt: TGTGCCAGCAGCTTCAACAGGGGGAACACTGAAGCTTTCTTT; cdr3_aa: CASSFNRGNTEAFF; v_call: TRBV7-9; cdr3_length: 14; d_call: TRBD1; clone_size: .; j_call: TRBJ1-1
cdr3_nt: TGTGCCAGCAGTGACGACAGGGGACCAACTAATGAAAAACTGTTTTTT; cdr3_aa: CASSDDRGPTNEKLFF; v_call: TRBV28; cdr3_length: 16; d_call: TRBD1; clone_size: once; j_call: TRBJ1-4
cdr3_nt: TGCGCCAGCAGCCAAGATGGGGTAGGGGGCTGGTCTGGAAACACCATATATTTT; cdr3_aa: CASSQDGVGGWSGNTIYF; v_call: TRBV4-1; cdr3_length: 18; d_call: TRBD1; clone_size: .; j_call: TRBJ1-3
cdr3_nt: TGCGCCAGCAGCCCCTCAGACCGGACCGGCGCCGGTGAAAAACTGTTTTTT; cdr3_aa: CASSPSDRTGAGEKLFF; v_call: TRBV4-1; cdr3_length: 17; d_call: .; clone_size: .; j_call: TRBJ1-4
cdr3_nt: TGTGCCACCAGCAGGGACAGAGGCTACGAGCAGTACTTC; cdr3_aa: CATSRDRGYEQYF; v_call: TRBV15; cdr3_length: 13; d_call: .; clone_size: .; j_call: TRBJ2-7
cdr3_nt: TGTGCCAGCAGGTACCCCCAGGACGGACGCTACACCTTC; cdr3_aa: CASRYPQDGRYTF; v_call: TRBV28; cdr3_length: 13; d_call: .; clone_size: .; j_call: TRBJ1-2
cdr3_nt: TGTGCCAGCCTACCAACACGGGACAGGGGGGAGACCCAGTACTTC; cdr3_aa: CASLPTRDRGETQYF; v_call: TRBV6-1; cdr3_length: 15; d_call: TRBD1; clone_size: .; j_call: TRBJ2-5
cdr3_nt: TGCAGCGTTGTCCGGGGGTACCAAGAGACCCAGTACTTC; cdr3_aa: CSVVRGYQETQYF; v_call: TRBV29-1; cdr3_length: 13; d_call: .; clone_size: .; j_call: TRBJ2-5
cdr3_nt: TGTGCCAGCAGCTTATTGGGAGTCAATGAGCAGTTCTTC; cdr3_aa: CASSLLGVNEQFF; v_call: TRBV7-9; cdr3_length: 13; d_call: .; clone_size: .; j_call: TRBJ2-1
cdr3_nt: TGTGCCAGTACTGATGGACAGTATAGTGGCTACACCTTC; cdr3_aa: CASTDGQYSGYTF; v_call: TRBV19; cdr3_length: 13; d_call: .; clone_size: few; j_call: TRBJ1-2
cdr3_nt: TGTGCCATCAGTGAGGATGGCTATACGCAGTATTTT; cdr3_aa: CAISEDGYTQYF; v_call: TRBV10-3; cdr3_length: 12; d_call: .; clone_size: once; j_call: TRBJ2-3
cdr3_nt: TGTGCCAGCGCGACCGGGACGTTCTACGAGCAGTACTTC; cdr3_aa: CASATGTFYEQYF; v_call: TRBV7-2; cdr3_length: 13; d_call: .; clone_size: .; j_call: TRBJ2-7
cdr3_nt: TGTGCCAGCAGCCCCGGACTAGCCCTCTCGGGCGAGCAGTACTTC; cdr3_aa: CASSPGLALSGEQYF; v_call: TRBV7-2; cdr3_length: 15; d_call: TRBD2; clone_size: .; j_call: TRBJ2-7
cdr3_nt: TGTGCCAGCAGCTTAGACCCCCAACTGGACATTCAGTACTTC; cdr3_aa: CASSLDPQLDIQYF; v_call: TRBV7-8; cdr3_length: 14; d_call: .; clone_size: .; j_call: TRBJ2-4
cdr3_nt: TGTGCCAGCAGCTGGGATGGGGTTGTAACTGGAAACACCATATATTTT; cdr3_aa: CASSWDGVVTGNTIYF; v_call: TRBV5-5; cdr3_length: 16; d_call: .; clone_size: .; j_call: TRBJ1-3
cdr3_nt: TGTGCCAGCAGTGAGGCTACAGGGGGCACCGAAGAGACCCAGTACTTC; cdr3_aa: CASSEATGGTEETQYF; v_call: TRBV2; cdr3_length: 16; d_call: TRBD1; clone_size: once; j_call: TRBJ2-5
cdr3_nt: TGTGCCAGCAGTTTAGTACAGGGATACGGCTACACCTTC; cdr3_aa: CASSLVQGYGYTF; v_call: TRBV27; cdr3_length: 13; d_call: .; clone_size: once; j_call: TRBJ1-2
cdr3_nt: TGCGCCAGCAGCCGGACAGGCCCTGGAAACACCATATATTTT; cdr3_aa: CASSRTGPGNTIYF; v_call: TRBV5-1; cdr3_length: 14; d_call: TRBD1; clone_size: .; j_call: TRBJ1-3
cdr3_nt: TGTGCCAGCAGTTTATTCGGCAGGGGCGACCAAGAGACCCAGTACTTC; cdr3_aa: CASSLFGRGDQETQYF; v_call: TRBV28; cdr3_length: 16; d_call: .; clone_size: .; j_call: TRBJ2-5
cdr3_nt: TGCAGCGTTGTCAACAGGGGTGGAAACACCATATATTTT; cdr3_aa: CSVVNRGGNTIYF; v_call: TRBV29-1; cdr3_length: 13; d_call: TRBD1; clone_size: .; j_call: TRBJ1-3
cdr3_nt: TGTGCCAGCAGCTTAAGAAGGGTTGATCAAGAGACCCAGTACTTC; cdr3_aa: CASSLRRVDQETQYF; v_call: TRBV7-9; cdr3_length: 15; d_call: .; clone_size: once; j_call: TRBJ2-5
cdr3_nt: TGTGCCAGCGGAGGACAGAGCAATCAGCCCCAGCATTTT; cdr3_aa: CASGGQSNQPQHF; v_call: TRBV28; cdr3_length: 13; d_call: .; clone_size: .; j_call: TRBJ1-5
cdr3_nt: TGTGCCACCCACGGGGGGTACTATGGCTACACCTTC; cdr3_aa: CATHGGYYGYTF; v_call: TRBV28; cdr3_length: 12; d_call: .; clone_size: once; j_call: TRBJ1-2
cdr3_nt: TGTGCCAGCAGCGCCCGGGACAGGAACATACTGTTTTTT; cdr3_aa: CASSARDRNILFF; v_call: TRBV11-2; cdr3_length: 13; d_call: TRBD1; clone_size: .; j_call: TRBJ1-4
cdr3_nt: TGTGCCAGCTCTCCTTCAGGGGGTTCCCTCTACAATGAGCAGTTCTTC; cdr3_aa: CASSPSGGSLYNEQFF; v_call: TRBV18; cdr3_length: 16; d_call: TRBD1; clone_size: .; j_call: TRBJ2-1
cdr3_nt: TGTGCCAGCAGTGAGGGGCCAGGGAGTAACTATGGCTACACCTTC; cdr3_aa: CASSEGPGSNYGYTF; v_call: TRBV6-4; cdr3_length: 15; d_call: .; clone_size: .; j_call: TRBJ1-2
cdr3_nt: TGTGCCACCAGCTTAGCGGGAGGGGGGTCGGAGACCCAGTACTTC; cdr3_aa: CATSLAGGGSETQYF; v_call: TRBV15; cdr3_length: 15; d_call: TRBD2; clone_size: once; j_call: TRBJ2-5
cdr3_nt: TGTGCCAGCAGCTTGGGGACAGGGAAGGGGACCCAGTACTTC; cdr3_aa: CASSLGTGKGTQYF; v_call: TRBV5-6; cdr3_length: 14; d_call: TRBD1; clone_size: .; j_call: TRBJ2-5
cdr3_nt: TGTGCCAGCAGCTTGTGGACAGGGGGGAATTCACCCCTCCACTTT; cdr3_aa: CASSLWTGGNSPLHF; v_call: TRBV7-6; cdr3_length: 15; d_call: TRBD1; clone_size: .; j_call: TRBJ1-6
cdr3_nt: TGTGCCAGCAGTTTCACAACCGGGGAGCTGTTTTTT; cdr3_aa: CASSFTTGELFF; v_call: TRBV27; cdr3_length: 12; d_call: .; clone_size: .; j_call: TRBJ2-2
cdr3_nt: TGTGCCGCTTGGACTTCCGGGCTACCCTTC; cdr3_aa: CAAWTSGLPF; v_call: TRBV2; cdr3_length: 10; d_call: .; clone_size: .; j_call: TRBJ1-2
cdr3_nt: TGCAGTTTATCTGCGGGACAGGACTCCTACGAGCAGTACTTC; cdr3_aa: CSLSAGQDSYEQYF; v_call: TRBV29-1; cdr3_length: 14; d_call: TRBD1; clone_size: .; j_call: TRBJ2-7
cdr3_nt: TGTGCCAGCAGCCAAGGACTAGCGGGTAGTTCAGATACGCAGTATTTT; cdr3_aa: CASSQGLAGSSDTQYF; v_call: TRBV14; cdr3_length: 16; d_call: TRBD2; clone_size: .; j_call: TRBJ2-3
cdr3_nt: TGTGCCAGCAGCGTAGAACAGGGGCGCACAGATACGCAGTATTTT; cdr3_aa: CASSVEQGRTDTQYF; v_call: TRBV9; cdr3_length: 15; d_call: TRBD1; clone_size: .; j_call: TRBJ2-3
cdr3_nt: TGTGCCAGCAGGTCACCGGGACAGGGATACGAGCAGTACTTC; cdr3_aa: CASRSPGQGYEQYF; v_call: TRBV6-6; cdr3_length: 14; d_call: TRBD1; clone_size: .; j_call: TRBJ2-7
cdr3_nt: TGTGCCAGCAGTTTTACGGGCAATCAGCCCCAGCATTTT; cdr3_aa: CASSFTGNQPQHF; v_call: TRBV27; cdr3_length: 13; d_call: .; clone_size: .; j_call: TRBJ1-5
cdr3_nt: TGTGCCTGGAGTGACAGCAATCAGCCCCAGCATTTT; cdr3_aa: CAWSDSNQPQHF; v_call: TRBV30; cdr3_length: 12; d_call: .; clone_size: few; j_call: TRBJ1-5
cdr3_nt: TGTGCCAGCAGCCCACGGACTAGCGGGTACAGCTCCTACGAGCAGTACTTC; cdr3_aa: CASSPRTSGYSSYEQYF; v_call: TRBV7-2; cdr3_length: 17; d_call: TRBD2; clone_size: many; j_call: TRBJ2-7
cdr3_nt: TGTGCCACCAGCAGAAGAATCAGCCGCGGTGGCGAGACCCAGTACTTC; cdr3_aa: CATSRRISRGGETQYF; v_call: TRBV15; cdr3_length: 16; d_call: .; clone_size: .; j_call: TRBJ2-5
cdr3_nt: TGTGCCAGCAGCTCATACACTGAAGCTTTCTTT; cdr3_aa: CASSSYTEAFF; v_call: TRBV7-9; cdr3_length: 11; d_call: .; clone_size: .; j_call: TRBJ1-1
cdr3_nt: TGCAGCGGACAGGGGGCCACCTACAATGAGCAGTTCTTC; cdr3_aa: CSGQGATYNEQFF; v_call: TRBV29-1; cdr3_length: 13; d_call: TRBD1; clone_size: few; j_call: TRBJ2-1